This T cell receptor beta chain comes out of a study of shared clonotypes between healthy human individuals. Overall study results and limits: Several donors shared approximately 5% of their naive CD4 clonotypes. What naive subsets generally showed was a larger estimated richness than memory subsets showed.

V was cut by 0 bases and J by 6 bases, with 15 bases left in between. The CDR3 has 15 residues. Per germline, CDR1 SGHRS and CDR2 YFSETQ. The sorted-subset replicate PCRs were given roughly 190 ng DNA, which is roughly 30,000 T cell genomes. The authors' processing: ImmunoSEQ junction-only sequences lacked quality scores, so their filtering differed. Sequenced by immunoSEQ multiplex PCR; TCRdb stores in-frame clones only, minus some. That table furnishes V, J and clone size, whereas the DNA furnished D and trimming. The sample records millions of clones, just over 90% being singletons. Notes on this clone: Antigen unknown.

The naive CD8 subset, CD45RO-negative cells positively selected for CCR7, excluded terminally differentiated effector memory CD45RA+ cells. The source of this sequence is a young man in good health. Some clones in this sample may be carry-over from other donors' samples. The chain combines TRBV5-1 with TRBJ1-1, with unresolved D. Sequencing used naive CD8+ T cells from PBMCs. The DNA for the CDR3 is TGCGCCAGCAGCTTGGACGGGGTAGTTTTTCCTGAAGCTTTCTTT. As protein: CASSLDGVVFPEAFF.